The T cell receptor beta chain under discussion was sequenced for a study of cytomegalovirus exposure and HLA in healthy donors. Points on this clone: Its antigen is undetermined.

The PCR ran on 60 Vbeta and 13 Jbeta primers. The method was immunoSEQ multiplex PCR; TCRdb's version includes in-frame clones alone and lacks a portion of them. The table has roughly 150,000 clones, 78% seen once. Overall study results and limits: An assumption of roughly uniform sequencing depth across donors underlay the presence/absence analyses.

Germline V CDR1 and CDR2: MNHEY, SVGAGI. There are 14 residues in the CDR3. Trimming left V 5 bases short and J 7 bases short, with 17 bases between. The sequencing sample was made of PBMCs. The chain carries TRBV6-5 and TRBJ1-2; a weak D match, TRBD1 (5 bases). The sequence derives from a woman aged 40 to 49 in good health and CMV-seropositive. In nucleotides, the CDR3 is TGTGCCAGCAGTGAAGAGGCAGGGATCGGTGGCTACACCTTC. Protein: CASSEEAGIGGYTF.